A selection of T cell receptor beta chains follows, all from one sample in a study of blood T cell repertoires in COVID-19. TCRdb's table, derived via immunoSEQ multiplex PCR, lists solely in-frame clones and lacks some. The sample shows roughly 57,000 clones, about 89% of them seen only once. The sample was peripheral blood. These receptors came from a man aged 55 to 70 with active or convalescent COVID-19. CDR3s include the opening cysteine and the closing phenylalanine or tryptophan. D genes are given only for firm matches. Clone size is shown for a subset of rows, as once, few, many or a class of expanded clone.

CDR3 DNA: TGCGCCAGCAGTGGACTAGCGGGAGTGCCCATCTCCTACGAGCAGTACTTC; CDR3 protein: CASSGLAGVPISYEQYF; clone size: once; D gene: TRBD2; V gene: TRBV10-2; J gene: TRBJ2-7
CDR3 DNA: TGTGCCAGCAGCTTGTTTACTGAAGTGAACACTGAAGCTTTCTTT; CDR3 protein: CASSLFTEVNTEAFF; clone size: .; D gene: .; V gene: TRBV5-5; J gene: TRBJ1-1
CDR3 DNA: TGTGCCAGCAGCTTAGGTCCGGCCTATGGGCAGGGGACCCAGTACTTC; CDR3 protein: CASSLGPAYGQGTQYF; clone size: .; D gene: .; V gene: TRBV11-3; J gene: TRBJ2-5
CDR3 DNA: TGTGCCAGCAGTTTTCAGGCCAGGGGCTACGAGCAGTACTTC; CDR3 protein: CASSFQARGYEQYF; clone size: few; D gene: .; V gene: TRBV27; J gene: TRBJ2-7
CDR3 DNA: TGTGCCAGCAGCCTGACAGGGGGCAAAGGTGGCTACACCTTC; CDR3 protein: CASSLTGGKGGYTF; clone size: .; D gene: TRBD1; V gene: TRBV6-5; J gene: TRBJ1-2
CDR3 DNA: TGTGCCAGCAGTTATCGAGCAGGGAAGGTATCCTATAATTCACCCCTCCACTTT; CDR3 protein: CASSYRAGKVSYNSPLHF; clone size: .; D gene: .; V gene: TRBV27; J gene: TRBJ1-6
CDR3 DNA: TGTGCCAGCAGCCCCCAGGCTAGCGGGACGTACCAAGAGACCCAGTACTTC; CDR3 protein: CASSPQASGTYQETQYF; clone size: .; D gene: TRBD2; V gene: TRBV7-6; J gene: TRBJ2-5
CDR3 DNA: TGTGCCAGCAGTTCTACTGATCCAAGCCCCCCCACTGAGCAGTTCTTC; CDR3 protein: CASSSTDPSPPTEQFF; clone size: .; D gene: .; V gene: TRBV2; J gene: TRBJ2-1
CDR3 DNA: TGTGCCAGCAGCTTGTTGTCAGGGACCTACGAGCAGTACTTC; CDR3 protein: CASSLLSGTYEQYF; clone size: .; D gene: .; V gene: TRBV5-4; J gene: TRBJ2-7
CDR3 DNA: TGTGCCAGTAGTATTGACAGGGGGCGACGCAGCAATCAGCCCCAGCATTTT; CDR3 protein: CASSIDRGRRSNQPQHF; clone size: .; D gene: TRBD1; V gene: TRBV19; J gene: TRBJ1-5
CDR3 DNA: TGCGCCAGCAGCCAAGATTGGGGAGGGGGCACTGAAGCTTTCTTT; CDR3 protein: CASSQDWGGGTEAFF; clone size: .; D gene: .; V gene: TRBV4-3; J gene: TRBJ1-1
CDR3 DNA: TGTGCCAGTAGCTTTCTATCAACCAACGAGCAGTACTTC; CDR3 protein: CASSFLSTNEQYF; clone size: once; D gene: .; V gene: TRBV19; J gene: TRBJ2-7
CDR3 DNA: TGTGCCAGCAGTCCGAACGGGGTCTATGGCTACACCTTC; CDR3 protein: CASSPNGVYGYTF; clone size: .; D gene: .; V gene: TRBV27; J gene: TRBJ1-2
CDR3 DNA: TGTGCCAGCAGTGCCGGGGACTATGGCTACACCTTC; CDR3 protein: CASSAGDYGYTF; clone size: .; D gene: .; V gene: TRBV12-3/TRBV12-4; J gene: TRBJ1-2
CDR3 DNA: TGTGCCAGCAGCGTAGCGGGTAGCTTGAATGAGCAGTTCTTC; CDR3 protein: CASSVAGSLNEQFF; clone size: .; D gene: .; V gene: TRBV9; J gene: TRBJ2-1
CDR3 DNA: TGTGCCAGCAGCGTCAACAGGGAGCCTTCTGGAAACACCATATATTTT; CDR3 protein: CASSVNREPSGNTIYF; clone size: .; D gene: .; V gene: TRBV2; J gene: TRBJ1-3
CDR3 DNA: TGTGCCAGCTCACCAGACAGGGATGGCTACACCTTC; CDR3 protein: CASSPDRDGYTF; clone size: .; D gene: TRBD1; V gene: TRBV18; J gene: TRBJ1-2
CDR3 DNA: TGCAGCGTGGCGACAGGGCCGAGCTATGGCTACACCTTC; CDR3 protein: CSVATGPSYGYTF; clone size: .; D gene: TRBD1; V gene: TRBV29-1; J gene: TRBJ1-2
CDR3 DNA: TGTGCCAGCAGCTCCCGGACAGGGGGCTTCTACGAGCAGTACTTC; CDR3 protein: CASSSRTGGFYEQYF; clone size: .; D gene: TRBD1; V gene: TRBV7-2; J gene: TRBJ2-7
CDR3 DNA: TGCGCCAGCAGCTTCGGCAGGGAGAACACTGAAGCTTTCTTT; CDR3 protein: CASSFGRENTEAFF; clone size: .; D gene: .; V gene: TRBV5-1; J gene: TRBJ1-1
CDR3 DNA: TGTGCTAGTGCCTATGGGACAGGGCGGGACATTCAGTACTTC; CDR3 protein: CASAYGTGRDIQYF; clone size: .; D gene: TRBD1; V gene: TRBV12-5; J gene: TRBJ2-4
CDR3 DNA: TGTGCCAGCAGCTTAACTAGCGGGGGTGGCTATGAGCAGTTCTTC; CDR3 protein: CASSLTSGGGYEQFF; clone size: .; D gene: TRBD2; V gene: TRBV5-4; J gene: TRBJ2-1
CDR3 DNA: TGTGCCAGCAGTGATTCAGGGGAGGGCCGACGGGGCTACACCTTC; CDR3 protein: CASSDSGEGRRGYTF; clone size: .; D gene: .; V gene: TRBV25-1; J gene: TRBJ1-2
CDR3 DNA: TGTGCCAGCAGCAACCGGGACTTTGGAAACACCATATATTTT; CDR3 protein: CASSNRDFGNTIYF; clone size: .; D gene: .; V gene: TRBV11-2; J gene: TRBJ1-3
CDR3 DNA: TGTGCCAGCAGCCCCGGGGATGTTGAAAAACTGTTTTTT; CDR3 protein: CASSPGDVEKLFF; clone size: .; D gene: .; V gene: TRBV7-9; J gene: TRBJ1-4
CDR3 DNA: TGTGCCAGCAGTTACCGACTAGCGGGGAACACCGGGGAGCTGTTTTTT; CDR3 protein: CASSYRLAGNTGELFF; clone size: .; D gene: TRBD2; V gene: TRBV6-5; J gene: TRBJ2-2
CDR3 DNA: TGTGCCAGCAGCGAAGACAGGTCTTATAATTCACCCCTCCACTTT; CDR3 protein: CASSEDRSYNSPLHF; clone size: .; D gene: .; V gene: TRBV7-9; J gene: TRBJ1-6
CDR3 DNA: TGTGCCAGCAGTGAAAAAGTTTTGGACAGGGGGCTGGAGACCCAGTACTTC; CDR3 protein: CASSEKVLDRGLETQYF; clone size: .; D gene: TRBD1; V gene: TRBV25-1; J gene: TRBJ2-5
CDR3 DNA: TGTGCCAGCAGCTTACTTCGGGACAGTCAAGAGACCCAGTACTTC; CDR3 protein: CASSLLRDSQETQYF; clone size: .; D gene: TRBD1; V gene: TRBV11-2; J gene: TRBJ2-5
CDR3 DNA: TGTGCCAGCAGTTCACCTCCGCTAGCCGGCACAGATACGCAGTATTTT; CDR3 protein: CASSSPPLAGTDTQYF; clone size: .; D gene: .; V gene: TRBV27; J gene: TRBJ2-3
CDR3 DNA: TGTGCCTGGAGTGTAGGGTCAGGACAGAGCAATCAGCCCCAGCATTTT; CDR3 protein: CAWSVGSGQSNQPQHF; clone size: few; D gene: .; V gene: TRBV30; J gene: TRBJ1-5
CDR3 DNA: TGTGCCAGCAGTTTCCCGGCCAGGGGGTTTGAGACCCAGTACTTC; CDR3 protein: CASSFPARGFETQYF; clone size: .; D gene: TRBD1; V gene: TRBV28; J gene: TRBJ2-5
CDR3 DNA: TGTGCCAGCAGCGCATCAGGGAGGGATACCTACGAGCAGTACTTC; CDR3 protein: CASSASGRDTYEQYF; clone size: .; D gene: TRBD2; V gene: TRBV13; J gene: TRBJ2-7
CDR3 DNA: TGTGCCAGCAGCTTAGGGGATCGACAGGACCTATATTCCTACAATGAGCAGTTCTTC; CDR3 protein: CASSLGDRQDLYSYNEQFF; clone size: .; D gene: .; V gene: TRBV11-2; J gene: TRBJ2-1
CDR3 DNA: TGCAGCGTCAGGGGGGTTAACTATGGCTACACCTTC; CDR3 protein: CSVRGVNYGYTF; clone size: .; D gene: TRBD1; V gene: TRBV29-1; J gene: TRBJ1-2
CDR3 DNA: TGTGCCAGCAGCCAAGGGTGGAGCTCCTACAATGAGCAGTTCTTC; CDR3 protein: CASSQGWSSYNEQFF; clone size: .; D gene: .; V gene: TRBV14; J gene: TRBJ2-1